The 6 T cell receptor beta chains listed next were all sequenced from one sample in a study of T cell repertoires in cytomegalovirus infection. TCRdb re-analysed the reads in MiXCR, keeping a single row per CDR3 protein. The table shows some 900,000 distinct CDR3 sequences, with 32% occurring only once. Antigens for these TCRs are unknown. The source was cultured CD8+ T cells from PBMCs, collected from culture after CMV antigen stimulation. These receptors all stem from a human donor in good health (CMV status not recorded). Some clones in this sample may be carry-over from other donors' samples.

To note about this clonotype: A much larger clonotype is one base distant, so this may be a read error. The V call is TRBV7-2, the J call TRBJ1-3; no clear D gene. The germline V and J ends were trimmed by 4 bases and 6 bases, with 13 bases remaining between them. CDR3 length equals 14 residues. Germline V gene lookup returns CDR1 SGHTA and CDR2 FQGNSA. CDR3 residues: CASSWPQEVNTIYF. CDR3 coding DNA: TGTGCCAGCAGCTGGCCCCAGGAAGTAAACACCATATATTTT. The full variable domain, rest sourced from reference TRBV7-2 and TRBJ1-3, is GAGVSQSPSNKVTEKGKDVELRCDPISGHTALYWYRQSLGQGLEFLIYFQGNSAPDKSGLPSDRFSAERTGGSVSTLTIQRTQQEDSAVYLCASSWPQEVNTIYFGEGSWLTVV.

At least ten counts were recorded for this clonotype. The chain has TRBV7-8 and TRBJ2-4; D not resolved. The CDR3 is made up of 15 amino acids. The germline V gene has CDR1 SGHVS and CDR2 FQNEAQ. Trimming removed 0 bases at V and 1 base at J, with 7 bases between. This CDR3 reads CASSLARTAKNIQYF. The CDR3 nucleotides read TGTGCCAGCAGCTTAGCTAGAACGGCCAAAAACATTCAGTACTTC.

This rearrangement joins TRBV15 to TRBJ2-3; 11 bases map to TRBD2. The trim removed 1 base at V and 6 bases at J, leaving 6 bases unmatched. Germline CDR1 LNHNV, CDR2 YYDKDF (reference sequence). The CDR3 totals 16 residues. CDR3: CATSRGVSGGVDTQYF. CDR3 nucleotide sequence: TGTGCCACCAGCAGAGGGGTTAGCGGGGGGGTGGATACGCAGTATTTT.

This clonotype came up a few times. The CDR3 DNA sequence: TGTGCCAGCAGTCGAACAGGGGCGATAGATACGCAGTATTTT. Translating gives CASSRTGAIDTQYF. This chain connects TRBV7-6 to TRBJ2-3, with 7 bases identical to TRBD1. J gave up 5 bases and V 6 bases, and 8 bases lay outside the gene matches. This CDR3 is built from 14 residues. The germline gives CDR1 SGHVS, CDR2 FNYEAQ.

In its sample, this clonotype was seen a few times. The chain is built from TRBV7-3 and TRBJ1-5, with D possibly being TRBD1 (5 bases). In germline, CDR1 is SGHTA, CDR2 FQGTGA. The CDR3 runs 19 residues. The ends were cut back, 2 bases at V and 0 bases at J, with 20 bases in the middle. CDR3 residues: CASSLVEGPLWSSNQPQHF. In nucleotides, the CDR3 is TGTGCCAGCAGCTTAGTCGAGGGGCCTCTTTGGTCTAGCAATCAGCCCCAGCATTTT.

The sample holds a few counts of this clonotype. The chain carries TRBV20-1 and TRBJ2-5; 7 bases match TRBD2. In germline, CDR1 is DFQATT, CDR2 SNEGSKA (reference sequence). There are 15 residues in the CDR3. V gave up 0 bases and J gave up 5 bases; unmatched junction bases: 9. The CDR3 loop reads CSARDEGSGWETQYF. As DNA, the CDR3 is TGCAGTGCTAGAGATGAGGGTAGCGGGTGGGAGACCCAGTACTTC.